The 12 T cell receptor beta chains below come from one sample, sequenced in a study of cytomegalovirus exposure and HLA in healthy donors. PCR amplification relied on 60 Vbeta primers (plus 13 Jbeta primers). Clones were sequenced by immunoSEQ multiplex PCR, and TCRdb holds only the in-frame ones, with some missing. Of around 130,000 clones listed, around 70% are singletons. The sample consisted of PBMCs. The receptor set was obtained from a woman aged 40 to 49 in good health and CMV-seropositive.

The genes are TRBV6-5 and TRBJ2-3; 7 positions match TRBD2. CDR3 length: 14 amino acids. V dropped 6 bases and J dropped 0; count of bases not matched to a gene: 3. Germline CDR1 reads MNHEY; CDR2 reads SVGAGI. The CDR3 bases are TGTGCCAGCAGGCGAGCGGGGAGCACAGATACGCAGTATTTT. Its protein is CASRRAGSTDTQYF.

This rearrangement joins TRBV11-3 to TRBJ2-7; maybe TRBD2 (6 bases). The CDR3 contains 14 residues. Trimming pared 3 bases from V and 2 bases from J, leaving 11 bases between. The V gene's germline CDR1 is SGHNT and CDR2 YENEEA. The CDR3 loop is CASSFRGDAYEQYF. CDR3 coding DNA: TGTGCCAGCAGCTTTCGCGGGGACGCCTACGAGCAGTACTTC.

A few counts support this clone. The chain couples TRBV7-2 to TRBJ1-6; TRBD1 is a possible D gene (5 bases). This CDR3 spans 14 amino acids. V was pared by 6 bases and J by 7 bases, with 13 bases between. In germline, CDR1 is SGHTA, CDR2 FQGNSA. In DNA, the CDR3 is TGTGCCAGCAGTTTAACAGGAGTCAATTCACCCCTCCACTTT. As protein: CASSLTGVNSPLHF.

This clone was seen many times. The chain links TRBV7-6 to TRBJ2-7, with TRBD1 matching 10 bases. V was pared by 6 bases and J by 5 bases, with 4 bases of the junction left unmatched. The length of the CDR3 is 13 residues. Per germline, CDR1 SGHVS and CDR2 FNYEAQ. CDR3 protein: CASRPTGGNEQYF. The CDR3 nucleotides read TGTGCCAGCAGACCGACAGGGGGCAACGAGCAGTACTTC.

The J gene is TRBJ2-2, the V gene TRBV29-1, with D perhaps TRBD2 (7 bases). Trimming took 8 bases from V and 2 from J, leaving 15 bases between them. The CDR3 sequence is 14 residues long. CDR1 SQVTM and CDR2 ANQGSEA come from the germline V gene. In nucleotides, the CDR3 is TGCAGCTCCAGCGGGACATCTAACACCGGGGAGCTGTTTTTT. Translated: CSSSGTSNTGELFF.

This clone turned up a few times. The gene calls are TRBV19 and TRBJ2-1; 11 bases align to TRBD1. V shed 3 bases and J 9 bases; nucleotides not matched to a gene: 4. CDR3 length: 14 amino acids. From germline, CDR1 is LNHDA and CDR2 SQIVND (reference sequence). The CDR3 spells CASSIGQGATEQFF. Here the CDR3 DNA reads TGTGCCAGTAGTATCGGACAGGGGGCAACTGAGCAGTTCTTC.

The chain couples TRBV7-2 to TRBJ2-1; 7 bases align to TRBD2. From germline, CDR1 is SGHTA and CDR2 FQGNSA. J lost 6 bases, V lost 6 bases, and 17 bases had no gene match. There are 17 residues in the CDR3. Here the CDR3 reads CASRPNAGWGGSNEQFF. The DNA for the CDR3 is TGTGCCAGCAGACCAAATGCAGGGTGGGGGGGGTCCAATGAGCAGTTCTTC.

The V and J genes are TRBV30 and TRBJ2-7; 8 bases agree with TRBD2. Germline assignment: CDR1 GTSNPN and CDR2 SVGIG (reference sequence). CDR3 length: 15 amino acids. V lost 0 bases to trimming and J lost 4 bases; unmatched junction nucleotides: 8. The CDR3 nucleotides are TGTGCCTGGAGTGTACTCGGGGGGGCGCTTTACGAGCAGTACTTC. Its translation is CAWSVLGGALYEQYF.

For the CDR3, the DNA is TGTGCCAGTAGTATAGGGACTAGAAGGCACGGGGAGCTGTTTTTT. Translating gives CASSIGTRRHGELFF. V and J are TRBV19 and TRBJ2-2, with 7 nucleotides matching TRBD2. The CDR3 is made up of 15 amino acids. J lost 7 bases, V lost 1 base, and 6 bases had no gene match. Germline V lookup: CDR1 LNHDA, CDR2 SQIVND (reference sequence).

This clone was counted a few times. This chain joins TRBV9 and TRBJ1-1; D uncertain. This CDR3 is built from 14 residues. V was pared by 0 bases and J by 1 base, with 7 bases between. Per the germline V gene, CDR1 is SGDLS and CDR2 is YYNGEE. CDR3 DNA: TGTGCCAGCAGCGTAGTAGCGGAGAACACTGAAGCTTTCTTT. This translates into CASSVVAENTEAFF.

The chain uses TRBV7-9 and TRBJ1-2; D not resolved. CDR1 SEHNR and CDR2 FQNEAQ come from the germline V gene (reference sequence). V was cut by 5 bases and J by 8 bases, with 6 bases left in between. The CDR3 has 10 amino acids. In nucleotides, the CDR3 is TGTGCCAGCAGCGCTAGCGGCTACACCTTC. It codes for CASSASGYTF.

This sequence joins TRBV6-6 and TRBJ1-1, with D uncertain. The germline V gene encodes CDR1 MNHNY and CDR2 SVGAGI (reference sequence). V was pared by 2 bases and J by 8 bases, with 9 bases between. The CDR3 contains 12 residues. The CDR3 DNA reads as TGTGCCAGCAGTTACGAGGGCAGAGAAGCTTTCTTT. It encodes CASSYEGREAFF.